The next 16 T cell receptor beta chains were all read from a single sample in a study of T cell clones after liver transplantation. Here immunoSEQ multiplex PCR was the method, and the copy in TCRdb shows in-frame clones only, minus some. The sample includes 15,000 or so clones, over 90% of them seen just once. The sequencing here drew on CD8+ T cells from blood, taken before liver transplant. The receptors were gathered from a human donor who received a liver transplant.

The chain recombines TRBV13 with TRBJ2-7; perhaps TRBD1 as D (5 bases). Per germline, CDR1 PRHDT and CDR2 FYEKMQ (reference sequence). The CDR3 has 15 residues. Trimming left V 5 bases short and J 6 bases short, with 20 bases between. The CDR3 loop reads CASSPGHLFPSEQYF. The CDR3 nucleotides are TGTGCCAGCAGCCCCGGACACCTATTTCCCTCCGAGCAGTACTTC.

The CDR3 loop is CASGGERTAAYEQYF. CDR3 in DNA: TGTGCCAGCGGGGGGGAGAGGACAGCGGCCTACGAGCAGTACTTC. V usage is TRBV28 and J usage is TRBJ2-7, with TRBD2 as a possible D gene (7 bases). Trimming removed 8 bases from V and 2 bases from J, with 19 bases in between. From germline, CDR1 is MDHEN and CDR2 SYDVKM. The CDR3 runs to 15 residues. Supplemented by reference TRBV28 and TRBJ2-7, the full variable domain reads DVKVTQSSRYLVKRTGEKVFLECVQDMDHENMFWYRQDPGLGLRLIYFSYDVKMKEKGDIPEGYSVSREKKERFSLILESASTNQTSMYLCASGGERTAAYEQYFGPGTRLTVT.

The V gene is TRBV5-8, the J gene TRBJ2-1, with a tentative D call TRBD1 (6 bases). The germline V and J ends were trimmed by 6 bases and 5 bases, with 18 bases remaining between them. Germline CDR1 SGHTS, CDR2 YDEGEE. The CDR3 totals 15 residues. CDR3: CASNPGTLGHNEQFF. CDR3 in DNA: TGTGCCAGCAACCCCGGGACATTGGGACACAATGAGCAGTTCTTC.

This clone came up once. As DNA, the CDR3 is TGTGCCAGCAGTTTAGACAGGGCCTTGGACGAGCAGTACTTC. Residues: CASSLDRALDEQYF. The chain joins TRBV27 to TRBJ2-7; 7 nucleotides align to TRBD1. V gave up 2 bases and J gave up 5 bases; unmatched junction bases: 6. Looked up from germline, CDR1 is MNHEY and CDR2 is SMNVEV (reference sequence). This CDR3 is built from 14 residues.

The V call is TRBV27, the J call TRBJ2-5; D gene ambiguous. Trimming left V 4 bases short and J 5 bases short, with 17 bases between. The CDR3 is 15 amino acids. From germline, CDR1 is MNHEY and CDR2 SMNVEV (reference sequence). The CDR3 bases are TGTGCCAGCAGTTCCATTGGCGGCCCTGCGGAGACCCAGTACTTC. This gives the protein CASSSIGGPAETQYF.

J is TRBJ2-3 and V is TRBV4-3; no reliable D call. With 4 bases removed from V and 6 bases from J, the gap between germline ends came to 5 bases. Germline V CDR1 and CDR2: LGHNA, YSLEER. The length of the CDR3 is 11 residues. CDR3: CASSRLDTQYF. The CDR3 region has the DNA TGCGCCAGCAGCCGGTTGGATACGCAGTATTTT.

CDR3 DNA: TGTGCCAGCAGCCCGGGACACGGCTACAATGAGCAGTTCTTC. Translated: CASSPGHGYNEQFF. This chain connects TRBV27 to TRBJ2-1, with D maybe TRBD1 (6 bases). Trimming left V 6 bases short and J 3 bases short, with 12 bases between. Germline values: CDR1 MNHEY, CDR2 SMNVEV (reference sequence). The length of the CDR3 is 14 residues.

The rearrangement joins TRBV29-1 to TRBJ2-1, with 8 nucleotides matching TRBD2. CDR1 is SQVTM and CDR2 is ANQGSEA in the germline V gene. The ends lost 3 bases at V and 3 bases at J; junction bases unmatched: 4. The CDR3 runs to 14 residues. CDR3 in amino acids: CSVDTGLGYNEQFF. CDR3 coding DNA: TGCAGCGTTGATACGGGACTAGGCTACAATGAGCAGTTCTTC.

The chain has TRBV27 and TRBJ2-5; 8 bases align to TRBD2. The CDR3 extends over 14 amino acids. Germline CDR1 is MNHEY and CDR2 is SMNVEV (reference sequence). Trimming cost V 6 bases and J 4 bases; bases outside gene matches: 7. The chain's CDR3 is CASSLTSGVETQYF. The DNA of the CDR3 is TGTGCCAGCAGCCTCACTAGCGGCGTAGAGACCCAGTACTTC.

The chain uses TRBV27 and TRBJ2-1; unclear D gene. The CDR3 length is 16 residues. Germline V CDR1 and CDR2: MNHEY, SMNVEV (reference sequence). The V end was cut by 6 bases, the J end by 0 bases, with 15 bases between. The CDR3 loop is CASRPRTDLSYNEQFF. CDR3 bases: TGTGCCAGCAGACCCCGGACGGACCTCTCCTACAATGAGCAGTTCTTC.

The chain recombines TRBV2 with TRBJ2-1; D gene unclear. The germline V gene encodes CDR1 SNHLY and CDR2 FYNNEI. CDR3 length: 13 residues. Trimming left V 6 bases short and J 5 bases short, with 11 bases between. The CDR3 reads CASRGSVNNEQFF. For the CDR3, the DNA is TGTGCCAGCAGGGGAAGCGTTAACAATGAGCAGTTCTTC. Filled out from reference TRBV2 and TRBJ2-1, the complete variable domain reads EPEVTQTPSHQVTQMGQEVILRCVPISNHLYFYWYRQILGQKVEFLVSFYNNEISEKSEIFDDQFSVERPDGSNFTLKIRSTKLEDSAMYFCASRGSVNNEQFFGPGTRLTVL.

The rearrangement uses TRBV7-6 and TRBJ2-1; no clear D gene. Trimming removed 0 bases from V and 2 bases from J, with 11 bases in between. Germline-derived CDR1 and CDR2 are SGHVS and FNYEAQ. This CDR3 has 16 residues. The CDR3 reads CASSLAQRAAYNEQFF. The CDR3 nucleotides read TGTGCCAGCAGCTTAGCGCAACGGGCCGCCTACAATGAGCAGTTCTTC.

The V gene is TRBV6-5, the J gene TRBJ2-5, with 8 bases fitting TRBD1. The ends lost 4 bases at V and 7 bases at J; junction bases unmatched: 8. The CDR3 spans 14 residues. Germline CDR1 and CDR2: MNHEY and SVGAGI. DNA of the CDR3: TGTGCCAGCAGTTCCCCTGGGCAGGGGGCGACCCAGTACTTC. Translating it yields CASSSPGQGATQYF.

This chain links TRBV6-1 with TRBJ2-1; tentatively, D is TRBD2 (6 bases). Germline CDR1 MNHNS, CDR2 SASEGT. V shed 5 bases and J shed 0 bases, with 11 bases lying between them. This CDR3 comprises 15 residues. CDR3 loop: CASSRLVGSYNEQFF. The CDR3 DNA reads TGTGCCAGCAGTAGACTAGTCGGCTCCTACAATGAGCAGTTCTTC.

The J gene is TRBJ2-7, the V gene TRBV9; D call uncertain. CDR1 and CDR2 from the germline V gene are SGDLS and YYNGEE. The V end lost 2 bases, the J end lost 2 bases, and 14 bases lay between the germline ends. This CDR3 region has 15 residues. The CDR3 sequence: CASSVSDRSAYEQYF. The CDR3 DNA sequence: TGTGCCAGCAGCGTTTCAGATCGTTCGGCCTACGAGCAGTACTTC. Based on the CDR3 plus reference TRBV9 and TRBJ2-7, the full variable domain is DSGVTQTPKHLITATGQRVTLRCSPRSGDLSVYWYQQSLDQGLQFLIQYYNGEERAKGNILERFSAQQFPDLHSELNLSSLELGDSALYFCASSVSDRSAYEQYFGPGTRLTVT.

The genes are TRBV11-2 and TRBJ2-1; D is perhaps TRBD2 (6 bases). The CDR3 is 13 residues long. The germline V gene encodes CDR1 SGHAT and CDR2 FQNNGV. V was pared by 5 bases and J by 2 bases, with 7 bases between. DNA for the CDR3: TGTGCCAGCAGCCCGGGAGCCTACAATGAGCAGTTCTTC. It codes for CASSPGAYNEQFF.